These 23 T cell receptor beta chains were all obtained from the same sample, sequenced in a study of early T cells in non-severe SARS-CoV-2 infection. TCRdb called the 5' RACE reads again in MiXCR, with one record for every CDR3 protein. This sample has about 70,000 distinct CDR3 sequences; more than 10% occur once, and the top ten carry roughly a sixth. Sequencing was performed on whole blood, taken at baseline. Receptors were obtained from an adult who was a healthcare worker with PCR-confirmed SARS-CoV-2 infection or an uninfected control (not recorded which). The donor label of this sample is uncertain.

This clonotype was recorded at least ten times. This sequence joins TRBV12-3 or TRBV12-4 and TRBJ2-2, with 15 bases matching TRBD2. This CDR3 contains 18 residues. V shed 5 bases and J 3 bases; nucleotides not matched to a gene: 7. The CDR3 reads CASSAGTSGRLYTGELFF. In nucleotides, the CDR3 is TGTGCCAGCAGTGCGGGGACTAGCGGGAGGCTATACACCGGGGAGCTGTTTTTT.

A few counts support this clonotype. V is TRBV20-1 and J is TRBJ1-4; D gene uncertain. The germline V and J ends were trimmed by 5 bases and 8 bases, with 12 bases remaining between them. The V gene's germline CDR1 is DFQATT and CDR2 SNEGSKA (reference sequence). CDR3 size: 12 residues. This chain's CDR3 is CSALTRWEKLFF. The CDR3 DNA sequence: TGCAGTGCTCTAACTCGGTGGGAAAAACTGTTTTTT.

The rearrangement uses TRBV4-2 and TRBJ1-1; TRBD1 aligns across 11 bases. Trimming took 0 bases from V and 4 from J; bases not matched to a gene: 4. CDR3 length equals 16 residues. Germline assignment: CDR1 LGHNA and CDR2 YNFKEQ. CDR3 coding DNA: TGTGCCAGCAGCCAAGAAACCGGGACAGGGGGCACTGAAGCTTTCTTT. Protein sequence: CASSQETGTGGTEAFF.

The sample holds many counts of this clonotype. This chain links TRBV28 with TRBJ1-2; tentative D call: TRBD1 (5 bases). The CDR3 has 16 residues. CDR1 and CDR2 from the germline V gene are MDHEN and SYDVKM. V was trimmed by 3 bases and J by 1 base, leaving 15 bases between them. As DNA, the CDR3 is TGTGCCAGCAGTTTCGTCAACAGGCTCCTTAACTATGGCTACACCTTC. This translates into CASSFVNRLLNYGYTF.

J is TRBJ2-3 and V is TRBV7-3; no clear D gene. The CDR3 loop spans 15 amino acids. Germline CDR1 SGHTA, CDR2 FQGTGA. V dropped 0 bases and J dropped 0 bases, with 7 bases sitting between them. For the CDR3, the DNA is TGTGCCAGCAGCTTAACGATGGGGAGCACAGATACGCAGTATTTT. This encodes CASSLTMGSTDTQYF.

This clonotype was picked up a small number of times. The chain uses TRBV5-8 and TRBJ1-1; TRBD1 is a possible D gene (6 bases). The germline gives CDR1 SGHTS, CDR2 YDEGEE. The CDR3 contains 16 residues. V gave up 3 bases and J gave up 0 bases, with 15 bases separating them. CDR3 sequence reads: CASSSGQYYMNTEAFF. Written as DNA, the CDR3 is TGTGCCAGCAGCTCTGGACAGTACTACATGAACACTGAAGCTTTCTTT.

This chain connects TRBV11-2 to TRBJ2-1, with a possible D match to TRBD1 (6 bases). Trimming took 1 base from V and 4 from J, leaving 8 bases between them. Germline V gene data show CDR1 as SGHAT and CDR2 as FQNNGV. The CDR3 spans 14 residues. CDR3 in amino acids: CASSLGQEYNEQFF. In DNA, the CDR3 is TGTGCCAGCAGCTTAGGACAGGAGTACAATGAGCAGTTCTTC. The entire variable domain, with the rest obtained from reference TRBV11-2 and TRBJ2-1, is as follows: EAGVAQSPRYKIIEKRQSVAFWCNPISGHATLYWYQQILGQGPKLLIQFQNNGVVDDSQLPKDRFSAERLKGVDSTLKIQPAKLEDSAVYLCASSLGQEYNEQFFGPGTRLTVL.

The chain joins TRBV12-3 or TRBV12-4 to TRBJ1-6; 8 positions agree with TRBD1. The CDR3 is made up of 16 amino acids. The ends lost 3 bases at V and 2 bases at J; junction bases unmatched: 3. The CDR3 loop is CASSFVGQAYNSPLHF. In DNA form, the CDR3 reads TGTGCCAGCAGTTTTGTGGGACAGGCCTATAATTCACCCCTCCACTTT.

In this sample, this clonotype turned up a few times. This rearrangement joins TRBV24-1 to TRBJ2-1; D is possibly TRBD2 (5 bases). Germline V gene data show CDR1 as KGHDR and CDR2 as SFDVKD. CDR3 size: 20 residues. The V and J ends lost 1 base and 5 bases respectively, with 26 bases between them. CDR3 region: CATSDFELVTVASIDNEQFF. CDR3 nucleotides: TGTGCCACCAGTGATTTTGAATTGGTCACCGTCGCTAGCATCGACAATGAGCAGTTCTTC.

The rearrangement joins TRBV6-2 or TRBV6-3 to TRBJ1-6; no reliable D call. V lost 0 bases, J lost 7 bases, and 10 bases lay in between. CDR1 MNHEY and CDR2 SVGEGT come from the germline V gene. The CDR3 length is 15 residues. CDR3 loop: CASSYSAVGNSPLHF. CDR3 nucleotides: TGTGCCAGCAGTTACTCAGCAGTCGGGAATTCACCCCTCCACTTT.

This clonotype occurred a few times. The chain recombines TRBV20-1 with TRBJ2-5; TRBD2 might be the D (7 bases). From germline, CDR1 is DFQATT and CDR2 SNEGSKA (reference sequence). V gave up 3 bases and J gave up 5 bases, with 19 bases separating them. The CDR3 runs to 15 residues. CDR3 residues: CSARGAGVGSETQYF. CDR3 DNA sequence: TGCAGTGCTAGGGGGGCGGGAGTAGGTTCCGAGACCCAGTACTTC.

This chain connects TRBV7-3 to TRBJ2-2; D is ambiguous. The CDR3 sequence is 16 residues long. CDR1 is SGHTA, CDR2 FQGTGA, per germline. The ends were cut back, 4 bases at V and 4 bases at J, with 16 bases in the middle. CDR3: CASSSQTGPVTGELFF. For the CDR3, the DNA is TGTGCCAGCAGCTCTCAAACCGGACCCGTCACCGGGGAGCTGTTTTTT.

This clonotype was observed many times. The chain couples TRBV6-2 or TRBV6-3 to TRBJ2-7; no reliable D call. The V end lost 5 bases, the J end lost 0 bases, and 2 bases lay between the germline ends. The germline CDR1 and CDR2 sequences are MNHEY and SVGEGT. The length of the CDR3 is 11 residues. CDR3 protein: CASSISYEQYF. DNA of the CDR3: TGTGCCAGCAGTATCTCCTACGAGCAGTACTTC.

The genes are TRBV7-3 and TRBJ2-5, with D perhaps matching TRBD1 (5 bases). Germline V CDR1 and CDR2: SGHTA, FQGTGA. The CDR3 contains 14 residues. V was pared by 6 bases and J by 5 bases, with 16 bases between. The CDR3 DNA sequence: TGTGCCAGCAGTCCTGCTGGGGCGCGGGAGACCCAGTACTTC. Its protein product is CASSPAGARETQYF. Full variable domain (remainder filled in from reference TRBV7-3 and TRBJ2-5): GAGVSQTPSNKVTEKGKYVELRCDPISGHTALYWYRQSLGQGPEFLIYFQGTGAADDSGLPNDRFFAVRPEGSVSTLKIQRTERGDSAVYLCASSPAGARETQYFGPGTRLLVL.

V usage is TRBV27 and J usage is TRBJ2-3; D may be TRBD2 (5 bases). V was pared by 5 bases and J by 4 bases, with 10 bases between. The CDR3 totals 13 residues. CDR1 and CDR2 from the germline V gene are MNHEY and SMNVEV (reference sequence). The CDR3 sequence: CASSRPRADTQYF. For the CDR3, the DNA is TGTGCCAGCAGTCGCCCGAGGGCAGATACGCAGTATTTT.

The V call is TRBV5-1, the J call TRBJ2-3; unclear D gene. The CDR3 runs 13 residues. Trimming left V 1 base short and J 4 bases short, with 7 bases between. Germline lookup yields CDR1 SGHRS and CDR2 YFSETQ. The CDR3, as DNA: TGCGCCAGCAGCTTGTCACTGCCAGATACGCAGTATTTT. As protein: CASSLSLPDTQYF.

This clonotype has just a few counts. The chain combines TRBV14 with TRBJ2-1; 12 bases match TRBD2. This CDR3 contains 16 residues. CDR1 is SGHDN, CDR2 FVKESK, per germline. V shed 2 bases and J 10 bases; nucleotides not matched to a gene: 9. The CDR3 coding sequence is TGTGCCAGCAGCCAATTCGTCCTAGCGGGAGGGGGGGAGCAGTTCTTC. Residues: CASSQFVLAGGGEQFF.

J is TRBJ2-4 and V is TRBV23-1; D is ambiguous. TRBV23-1 is filed as an ORF, its function uncertain. Trimming cost V 1 base and J 0 bases, with 10 bases left between them. The CDR3 has 16 amino acids. The CDR3 nucleotides are TGCGCCAGCAGTCAATTAATCGGATTAGCCAAAAACATTCAGTACTTC. Its translation is CASSQLIGLAKNIQYF.

The V and J genes are TRBV27 and TRBJ2-7; TRBD2 aligns across 7 bases. The CDR3 spans 15 residues. Germline lookup yields CDR1 MNHEY and CDR2 SMNVEV (reference sequence). With 1 base clipped from V and 2 bases from J, the junction kept 5 bases outside the gene matches. CDR3 in amino acids: CASSLWSSGTYEQYF. For the CDR3, the DNA is TGTGCCAGCAGTTTATGGTCTAGCGGAACCTACGAGCAGTACTTC.

This clonotype was counted between two and nine times. The rearrangement links TRBV5-6 to TRBJ2-2; D unresolved. The CDR3 extends over 13 amino acids. Germline CDR1 SGHDT, CDR2 YYEEEE. Trimming pared 8 bases from V and 4 bases from J, leaving 12 bases between. For the CDR3, the DNA is TGTGCCAGTACGCCAGCTGGCACCGGGGAGCTGTTTTTT. Residues: CASTPAGTGELFF.

V and J are TRBV29-1 and TRBJ2-7; D is perhaps TRBD1 (6 bases). The V gene's germline CDR1 is SQVTM and CDR2 ANQGSEA. This CDR3 has 13 amino acids. Trimming pared 6 bases from V and 4 bases from J, leaving 16 bases between. The CDR3 DNA follows: TGCAGCGTAAAGTCCGGGACAATATACGAGCAGTACTTC. Translation: CSVKSGTIYEQYF.

This chain links TRBV6-6 with TRBJ2-2; TRBD2 is a possible D gene (6 bases). Trimming left V 7 bases short and J 3 bases short, with 9 bases between. Germline-derived CDR1 and CDR2 are MNHNY and SVGAGI (reference sequence). This CDR3 has 13 residues. This CDR3 reads CASTGEDTGELFF. The CDR3 region has the DNA TGTGCCAGCACGGGGGAGGACACCGGGGAGCTGTTTTTT.

This clonotype was seen only a few times. V is TRBV5-1 and J is TRBJ2-7; D is ambiguous. CDR1 and CDR2 (germline): SGHRS, YFSETQ. Deletions cut 2 bases from V and 2 bases from J, with 11 bases between. This CDR3 is 14 amino acids long. The CDR3 spells CASSLFDTTYEQYF. The CDR3 DNA is TGCGCCAGCAGCTTATTCGACACCACCTACGAGCAGTACTTC.